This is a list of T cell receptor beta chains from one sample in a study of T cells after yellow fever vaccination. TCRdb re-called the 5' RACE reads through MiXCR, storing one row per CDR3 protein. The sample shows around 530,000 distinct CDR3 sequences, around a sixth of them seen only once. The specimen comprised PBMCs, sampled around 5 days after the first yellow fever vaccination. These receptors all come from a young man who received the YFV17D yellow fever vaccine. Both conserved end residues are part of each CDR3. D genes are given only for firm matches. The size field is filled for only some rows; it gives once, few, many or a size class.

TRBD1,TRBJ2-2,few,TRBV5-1,CASSRQGELFF,TGCGCCAGCAGTCGACAGGGAGAGCTGTTTTTT
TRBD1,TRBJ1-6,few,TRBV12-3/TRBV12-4,CASRLDRGGSPLHF,TGTGCCAGCAGACTCGACAGGGGTGGCTCACCCCTCCACTTT
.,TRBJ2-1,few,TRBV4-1,CASSQDGRYNEQFF,TGCGCCAGCAGCCAGGACGGACGGTACAATGAGCAGTTCTTC
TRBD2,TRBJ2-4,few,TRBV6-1,CASSEAGGGNIQYF,TGTGCCAGCAGTGAAGCGGGGGGGGGGAACATTCAGTACTTC
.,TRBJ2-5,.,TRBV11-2,CASSLDRQRRLQETQYF,TGTGCCAGCAGCTTAGACAGACAGAGGAGACTTCAAGAGACCCAGTACTTC
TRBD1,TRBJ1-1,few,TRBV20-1,CSVLGRGQGLSEAFF,TGCAGTGTTCTGGGCCGCGGACAGGGGTTGTCTGAAGCTTTCTTT
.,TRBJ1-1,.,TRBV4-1,CASSQDRGATEAFF,TGCGCCAGCAGCCAAGATCGGGGGGCCACTGAAGCTTTCTTT
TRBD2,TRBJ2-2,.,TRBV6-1,CASSEIAGTLAGELFF,TGTGCCAGCAGCGAAATAGCGGGGACATTGGCCGGGGAGCTGTTTTTT
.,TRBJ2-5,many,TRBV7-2,CASSPPAEETQYF,TGTGCCAGCAGCCCTCCAGCAGAAGAGACCCAGTACTTC
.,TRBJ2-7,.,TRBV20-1,CSARDEAGVYEQYF,TGCAGTGCTAGAGATGAGGCAGGGGTCTACGAGCAGTACTTC
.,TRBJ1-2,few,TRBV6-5,CASSYSTDGYGYTF,TGTGCCAGCAGTTACAGCACCGACGGTTATGGCTACACCTTC
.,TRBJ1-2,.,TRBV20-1,CSAREIGRGAGYTF,TGCAGTGCTAGAGAAATTGGCAGGGGCGCTGGCTACACCTTC
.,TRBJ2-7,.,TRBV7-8,CASSLGRPIYEQYF,TGTGCCAGCAGCTTAGGGCGGCCGATCTACGAGCAGTACTTC
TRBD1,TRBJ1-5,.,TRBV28,CASSFSWDRGQGGPVGNQPQHF,TGTGCCAGCAGTTTTAGCTGGGACAGGGGGCAGGGGGGTCCGGTTGGCAATCAGCCCCAGCATTTT
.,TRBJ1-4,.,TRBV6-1,CASSGLGSPNEKLFF,TGTGCCAGCAGTGGCCTGGGTTCTCCTAATGAAAAACTGTTTTTT
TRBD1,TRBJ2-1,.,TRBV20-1,CCASTPRTGSHHEQFF,TGCTGTGCTAGCACTCCCAGGACAGGCTCGCATCATGAGCAGTTCTTC
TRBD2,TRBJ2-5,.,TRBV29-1,CSVEIAGGLETQYF,TGCAGCGTTGAGATAGCGGGGGGGCTGGAGACCCAGTACTTC
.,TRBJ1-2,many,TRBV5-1,CASSFSGDGYTF,TGCGCCAGCAGCTTTTCAGGGGACGGCTACACCTTC
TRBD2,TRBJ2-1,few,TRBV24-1,CATSDRLAGPYNEQFF,TGTGCCACCAGTGATCGACTAGCGGGGCCATACAATGAGCAGTTCTTC
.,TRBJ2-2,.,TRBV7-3,CASRKDAPTGELFF,TGTGCCAGCAGAAAAGACGCCCCCACCGGGGAGCTGTTTTTT
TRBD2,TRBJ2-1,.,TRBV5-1,CASNERGGWNEQFF,TGCGCCAGCAACGAGCGGGGCGGTTGGAATGAGCAGTTCTTC
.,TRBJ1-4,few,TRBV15,CATSREGGRNEKLFF,TGTGCCACCAGCAGAGAGGGGGGGAGGAATGAAAAACTGTTTTTT
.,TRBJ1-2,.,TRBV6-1,CASTQDRARDYGYTF,TGTGCCAGCACCCAAGACCGGGCCAGGGACTATGGCTACACCTTC
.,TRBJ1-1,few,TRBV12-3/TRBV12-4,CASSRGRVEAFF,TGTGCCAGCAGTCGAGGGAGGGTTGAAGCTTTCTTT
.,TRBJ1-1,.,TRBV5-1,CASSLGSAPAFF,TGCGCCAGCAGCTTGGGGTCCGCCCCAGCTTTCTTT
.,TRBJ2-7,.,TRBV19,CASSTDRGVYEQYF,TGTGCCAGTAGTACGGACCGAGGTGTCTACGAGCAGTACTTC
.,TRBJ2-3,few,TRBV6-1,CASSRDPGLGADTQYF,TGTGCCAGCAGTCGCGACCCGGGCCTGGGCGCAGATACGCAGTATTTT
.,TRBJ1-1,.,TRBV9,CASSVMGENTEAFF,TGTGCCAGCAGCGTTATGGGTGAGAACACTGAAGCTTTCTTT
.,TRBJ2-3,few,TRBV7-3,CASSPKRPGGGTDTQYF,TGTGCCAGCAGCCCCAAACGACCCGGTGGCGGTACAGATACGCAGTATTTT